The present TCR beta chain was sequenced within a study of cytomegalovirus exposure and HLA in healthy donors. Study-level information: An earlier analysis identified 117 million unique TCR beta sequences in 170 million or so T cells.

This CDR3 region has 14 residues. V dropped 4 bases and J dropped 8 bases, with 15 bases sitting between them. Germline values: CDR1 SGHDT, CDR2 YYEEEE. Use of 60 Vbeta and 13 Jbeta primers characterized the PCR. Clones were read by immunoSEQ multiplex PCR, and TCRdb kept only the in-frame ones, dropping some. The data show about 99,000 clones, 70% to 80% seen once. The sample consisted of PBMCs. The J gene is TRBJ1-4, the V gene TRBV5-6; possibly TRBD1 for D (6 bases). The receptor was derived from a man in his forties in good health and CMV-seronegative. Here the CDR3 reads CASSGTGLREKLFF. CDR3 nucleotide sequence: TGTGCCAGCAGCGGAACAGGGCTACGCGAAAAACTGTTTTTT. Filled out from reference TRBV5-6 and TRBJ1-4, the complete variable domain reads DAGVTQSPTHLIKTRGQQVTLRCSPKSGHDTVSWYQQALGQGPQFIFQYYEEEERQRGNFPDRFSGHQFPNYSSELNVNALLLGDSALYLCASSGTGLREKLFFGSGTQLSVL.